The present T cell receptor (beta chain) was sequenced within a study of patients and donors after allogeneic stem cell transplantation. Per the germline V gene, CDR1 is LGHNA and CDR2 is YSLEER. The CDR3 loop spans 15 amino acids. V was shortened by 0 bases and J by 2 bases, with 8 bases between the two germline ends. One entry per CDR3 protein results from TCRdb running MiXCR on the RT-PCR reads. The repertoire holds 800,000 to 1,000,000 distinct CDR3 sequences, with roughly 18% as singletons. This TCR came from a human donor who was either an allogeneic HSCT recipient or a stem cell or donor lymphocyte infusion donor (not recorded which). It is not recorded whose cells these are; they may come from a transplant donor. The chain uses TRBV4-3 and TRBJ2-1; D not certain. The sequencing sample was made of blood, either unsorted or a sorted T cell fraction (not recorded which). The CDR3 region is CASSQDIAPYNEQFF. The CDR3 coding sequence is TGCGCCAGCAGCCAAGATATAGCCCCCTACAATGAGCAGTTCTTC.